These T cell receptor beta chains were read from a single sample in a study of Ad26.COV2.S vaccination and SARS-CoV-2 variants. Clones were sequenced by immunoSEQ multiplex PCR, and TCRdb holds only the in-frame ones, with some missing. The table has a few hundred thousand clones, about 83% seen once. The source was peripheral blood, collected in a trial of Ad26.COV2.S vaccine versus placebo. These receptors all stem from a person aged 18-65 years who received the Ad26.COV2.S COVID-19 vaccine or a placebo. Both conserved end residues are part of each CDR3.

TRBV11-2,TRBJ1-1,CASSAQTGVGTEAFF
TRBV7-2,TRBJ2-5,CASSLGLAGVETQYF
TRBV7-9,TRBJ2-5,CASSPTGETQYF
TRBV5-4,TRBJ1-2,CASSLRTGTGYTF
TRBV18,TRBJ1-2,CASSGTGNYGYTF
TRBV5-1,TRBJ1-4,CASSFDREGKKLFF
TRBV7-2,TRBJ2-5,CASSLRLAGAEGTQYF
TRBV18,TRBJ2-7,CASSGGFAGQGTYEQYF
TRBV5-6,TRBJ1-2,CASSLAGNPGYTF
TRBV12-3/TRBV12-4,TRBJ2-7,CASTLSTSYEQYF
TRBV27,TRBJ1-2,CASSRGARYGYTF
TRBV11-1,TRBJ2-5,CASSLRSTSLETQYF
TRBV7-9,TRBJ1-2,CASSLRDPRGYTF
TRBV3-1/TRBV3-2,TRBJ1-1,CASSHLTPTTEAFF